This paragraph covers one T cell receptor beta chain sequence. V lost 2 bases to trimming and J lost 8 bases, with 9 bases between them. CDR3 length: 13 residues. Per germline, CDR1 MDHEN and CDR2 SYDVKM. The sample is drawn from a study of technical replicates of blood from several donors. Some clones are missing from TCRdb's copy, which holds only in-frame ones; the method was immunoSEQ multiplex PCR. The sample carries about 82,000 clones, about 93% recorded once. Material: T cells isolated from PBMCs. The source is a human donor in good health. The chain employs TRBV28 and TRBJ1-4; D unresolved. This CDR3 reads CASSLGQREKLFF. CDR3 DNA sequence: TGTGCCAGCAGTTTAGGTCAGAGGGAAAAACTGTTTTTT.